The subject of this entry is one T cell receptor beta chain. There is no known antigen for this receptor. One base away there is no much larger clone; base qualities are not given. The cysteine opens and the phenylalanine closes a CDR3 of 12 amino acids. Only the CDR3 DNA stays, 36 bases, in frame from base 1. CDR1 and CDR2, per the germline V gene, are SNHLY and FYNNEI. V and J lose 2 bases and 7 bases, and a span of 8 bases separates them. Whole blood was collected in K2EDTA tubes by collaborating institutions according to the institutions' own protocols. For TCRbeta analysis, collaborator samples were shipped as frozen whole blood, as isolated PBMCs, or as DNA extracted from either sample type. The data belong to a study of blood T cell repertoires in COVID-19 (dated by TCRdb to 2018 to 2020). Concerning the study at large: Collaborator samples came from the United States, Italy and Spain and covered acute and convalescent phases of COVID-19. The prospective study material was composed of cDNA or gDNA derived from T cells, B-cell-depleted T cells, or PBMCs. Deeply sampled blood TCRbeta repertoires from subjects exposed to, actively infected with, or recovered from COVID-19 were included in the dataset. The repertoires were made available in a free public database intended to serve as a resource for research on the immune response to SARS-CoV-2. The samples were drawn from two sources: the first 160 participants of the ongoing ImmuneRACE study, and fewer than 1,500 subjects contributed by 6 global collaborators. Nearly every sample came with metadata listing a de-identified subject ID, COVID-19 status, age in years and sex. HLA class I and class II types, where available, came from metadata supplied by the sample provider rather than from assay-based typing.

The immunoSEQ Assay, a bias-controlled multiplex PCR, was used to amplify TCRbeta CDR3 regions from genomic DNA. The published analysis was carried out like this. The number of nucleated cells in each sample was estimated from the amplification of reference gene primers within the assay. To quantify the absolute abundance of each unique TCRbeta CDR3 rearrangement, sequence reads were collapsed and filtered. For each sample, productive Simpson clonality was calculated by taking the square root of Simpson's diversity index across productive rearrangements. TCRdb provides this immuneACCESS table in a form limited to in-frame rearrangements. Some clones are lacking; in checked studies, under half of them reflect an unresolved V gene, and why the rest are absent is not known. The DNA gave D and trimming, while V, J and clone size come from that table. For this sample there are about 100,000 clones; almost 80% appear just once. Clones ranked in the top ten supply around 9.6% of the sample.

General findings and caveats noted by the study authors: The amount of clinical and demographic metadata varied by source and participant and was provided uncurated.

The sequence was collected from a man aged 55 to 70 with active or convalescent COVID-19. Sequenced input: peripheral blood. Recombination connected TRBV2 to TRBJ2-5, with TRBD1 perhaps the D gene, on 5 matching bases. Here is the DNA: TGTGCCAGCAGTGAAAGGGGCGGGACCCAGTACTTC. This yields the protein CASSERGGTQYF.